Below are 11 T cell receptor beta chains sequenced from a single sample in a study of tumor-infiltrating lymphocytes in primary liver carcinoma. Without any cell sorting, about 20-31 mg of bulk tissue yielded co-extracted RNA and DNA. With a constant-region primer, TCR beta cDNA was made from about 0.5 ug of total RNA. Researchers made the TCR beta libraries by running three nested multiplex PCR rounds with slightly modified ARM-PCR. TRBV1-TRBV30 forward and Cbeta reverse primers drove the first two roughly 11-cycle rounds. TCRdb analysed the multiplex PCR reads with MiXCR anew, one entry per CDR3 protein. The data show about 74,000 distinct CDR3 sequences, over 60% seen once. The sequencing input was liver tumor tissue from sampling region 4. As for subset: tumor region T4, right-lateral pole. The receptor source for this set is a man between 40 and 49 years old with primary liver carcinoma and hepatitis B virus infection.

The V and J genes are TRBV6-5 and TRBJ2-7; D might be TRBD1 (5 bases). From germline, CDR1 is MNHEY and CDR2 SVGAGI. This CDR3 contains 13 residues. The ends were cut back, 4 bases at V and 6 bases at J, with 13 bases in the middle. The CDR3 reads CASSFTGASEQYF. The CDR3 DNA sequence: TGTGCCAGCAGTTTCACTGGGGCCTCCGAGCAGTACTTC.

This clonotype has a single count. The chain joins TRBV6-6 to TRBJ2-7; D is possibly TRBD2 (6 bases). The CDR3 consists of 16 residues. CDR1 and CDR2 from the germline V gene are MNHNY and SVGAGI (reference sequence). Deletions cut 6 bases from V and 6 bases from J, with 24 bases between. Here the CDR3 DNA reads TGTGCCAGCAGGAGATTCGGGACTCGATTGGACTGCGAGCAGTACTTC. This translates into CASRRFGTRLDCEQYF.

A note on this clonotype: Its ends do not fully match the called genes, so a read error is possible. The chain uses TRBV6-2 or TRBV6-3 and TRBJ2-3, with TRBD2 as a possible D gene (5 bases). CDR1 and CDR2 (germline): MNHEY, SVGEGT. The CDR3 sequence is 13 residues long. CDR3 in DNA: TGTGTCAGCAGCTGGGGATTAGCGAATACGCAGTATTTT. It encodes CVSSWGLANTQYF.

As to this clonotype: The junction shows a germline mismatch at one end, possibly a read error. This rearrangement joins TRBV29-1 to TRBJ2-7; D is unresolved. The germline gives CDR1 SQVTM, CDR2 ANQGSEA. The CDR3 is 11 amino acids. CDR3 DNA sequence: TGCAGCGGCGTGGAGTCCTACGCGCAGTACTTC. It translates to CSGVESYAQYF.

Notes on this clonotype: Without the conserved terminal phenylalanine or tryptophan, this CDR3 likely stems from a read error. The genes are TRBV28 and TRBJ2-7, with a possible D match to TRBD1 (5 bases). The V gene lost 5 bases and the J gene lost 3 bases, with 14 bases spanning the gap. CDR3 length: 14 amino acids. Germline lookup yields CDR1 MDHEN and CDR2 SYDVKM. The CDR3 coding sequence is TGTGCCAGCAGTCACGAATCGGACAACTACGAGCAGTACTCC. It is translated as CASSHESDNYEQYS.

This clonotype has only one observation. Germline is not matched at one junction end, which may reflect a read error. The chain couples TRBV6-1 to TRBJ2-1, with D tentatively TRBD1 (6 bases). The CDR3 extends over 13 amino acids. Germline V gene data show CDR1 as MNHNS and CDR2 as SASEGT. DNA of the CDR3: TGTGTCAGCAGTGAACAGGGTCGCAATGAGCAGTTCTTT. Protein product: CVSSEQGRNEQFF.

This clonotype was seen a few times. A much larger clone sits a single nucleotide away, making a read error possible. As the CDR3 is not closed by the conserved phenylalanine or tryptophan, this likely results from a read error. The genes are TRBV30 and TRBJ1-6; TRBD1 agrees at 8 bases. J gave up 5 bases and V 1 base, and 1 base lay outside the gene matches. This CDR3 spans 14 amino acids. CDR1 is GTSNPN, CDR2 SVGIG, per germline (reference sequence). CDR3 DNA sequence: TGTGCCTGGAGTGACAGGGGGAATAATTCACCCCTCCACCTT. Translation: CAWSDRGNNSPLHL.

This clonotype was counted at least ten times. The rearrangement links TRBV12-3 or TRBV12-4 to TRBJ2-5; D remains ambiguous. CDR3 length: 13 amino acids. V was shortened by 8 bases and J by 7 bases, with 17 bases between the two germline ends. This chain's CDR3 is CASGQSRRGTQYF. CDR3 nucleotide sequence: TGTGCCAGCGGGCAGTCTCGTCGAGGGACCCAGTACTTC.

The table lists this clonotype with a few counts. The V call is TRBV28, the J call TRBJ2-5; D perhaps matches TRBD1 (6 bases). V lost 3 bases to trimming and J lost 1 base, with 18 bases between them. Per germline, CDR1 MDHEN and CDR2 SYDVKM. This CDR3 comprises 17 residues. The DNA of the CDR3 is TGTGCCAGCAGTTTCTTAGAACAGGGAAGGGGCCAAGAGACCCAGTACTTC. This codes for CASSFLEQGRGQETQYF.

The V call is TRBV29-1, the J call TRBJ2-7; D remains unclear. The germline CDR1 and CDR2 sequences are SQVTM and ANQGSEA. V lost 7 bases and J 9 bases, leaving 16 bases between the germline ends. This CDR3 comprises 11 residues. The CDR3 sequence: CSAEVSHGQYF. For the CDR3, the DNA is TGCAGCGCCGAGGTATCTCACGGGCAGTACTTC.

With regard to this clonotype: This sequence may be a read error, since a much larger clone differs from it by one base. The chain carries TRBV5-1 and TRBJ2-7, with 9 nucleotides matching TRBD2. Germline V CDR1 and CDR2: SGHRS, YFSETQ. The CDR3 spans 14 residues. V lost 8 bases, J lost 0 bases, and 6 bases stayed unmatched. The CDR3 loop reads CASPAGGRSYEQYF. The CDR3 DNA reads TGCGCCAGTCCAGCGGGAGGTCGCTCCTACGAGCAGTACTTC.